The 8 T cell receptor beta chains listed next were all sequenced from one sample in a study of long-term antiretroviral therapy in people with HIV. Researchers ran immunoSEQ v3.0 at survey level. Clones were sequenced by immunoSEQ multiplex PCR, and TCRdb holds only the in-frame ones, with some missing. The data show under 20,000 clones, with 75% to 90% seen just once and around a tenth held by the top ten. The sequenced sample was unsorted PBMCs, obtained 0.2 years after starting antiretroviral therapy. The receptor set was obtained from a woman in her forties with HIV.

The genes are TRBV5-6 and TRBJ2-7; D not resolved. Germline lookup yields CDR1 SGHDT and CDR2 YYEEEE. The CDR3 has 13 residues. V lost 0 bases to trimming and J lost 4 bases, with 8 bases between them. The CDR3 DNA is TGTGCCAGCAGCTTGGTGTTCGGTTACGAGCAGTACTTC. This sequence encodes CASSLVFGYEQYF.

The chain combines TRBV25-1 with TRBJ1-5, with 10 positions matching TRBD1. Trimming at V came to 5 bases and at J to 6 bases, leaving 10 bases not matched to a gene. Germline CDR1 reads MGHDK; CDR2 reads SYGVNS. The CDR3 is 16 amino acids. This CDR3 is CASSPGQGLRLQPQHF. The CDR3 DNA follows: TGTGCCAGCAGTCCGGGACAGGGGTTGCGGCTTCAGCCCCAGCATTTT.

About this clone: Other nucleotide sequences in the sample specify the same CDR3. V is TRBV14 and J is TRBJ2-7, with unresolved D. The CDR3 spans 11 residues. V gave up 3 bases and J gave up 4 bases, with 4 bases separating them. Germline V gene data show CDR1 as SGHDN and CDR2 as FVKESK. As DNA, the CDR3 is TGTGCCAGCAGCCAGGGATACGAGCAGTACTTC. It encodes CASSQGYEQYF.

The CDR3 region has the DNA TGTGCCAGCAGCCAAGATCTGGGACAGGGGGCGAACGAGCAGTACTTC. Translating gives CASSQDLGQGANEQYF. This rearrangement joins TRBV14 to TRBJ2-7, with TRBD1 matching over 12 bases. The V gene's germline CDR1 is SGHDN and CDR2 FVKESK. The CDR3 is 16 residues long. The trim removed 0 bases at V and 5 bases at J, leaving 5 bases unmatched.

The V and J genes are TRBV4-2 and TRBJ1-5; no firm D call. The CDR3 spans 16 residues. The germline V gene encodes CDR1 LGHNA and CDR2 YNFKEQ. Trimming pared 1 base from V and 0 bases from J, leaving 10 bases between. In DNA, the CDR3 is TGTGCCAGCAGCCAAGTTGCAGCCTATAGCAATCAGCCCCAGCATTTT. As protein: CASSQVAAYSNQPQHF.

The rearrangement joins TRBV6-4 to TRBJ2-1; TRBD2 agrees at 7 bases. The CDR3 is 17 amino acids. V lost 3 bases and J lost 0; bases outside the gene matches: 8. CDR1 and CDR2 from the germline V gene are MRHNA and SNTAGT. CDR3 region: CASSERPSGISYNEQFF. The CDR3 coding sequence is TGTGCCAGCAGTGAAAGGCCTAGCGGAATCTCCTACAATGAGCAGTTCTTC.

The table lists this clone with a count of one. The V gene is TRBV27, the J gene TRBJ2-6; no definite D call. Looked up from germline, CDR1 is MNHEY and CDR2 is SMNVEV (reference sequence). The CDR3 is made up of 16 amino acids. Deletions cut 3 bases from V and 0 bases from J, with 9 bases between. The CDR3 protein is CASSLRKLSGANVLTF. CDR3 sequence (DNA): TGTGCCAGCAGTTTGCGTAAACTCTCTGGGGCCAACGTCCTGACTTTC.

The chain couples TRBV15 to TRBJ2-7; D tentatively fits TRBD1 or TRBD2 (6 bases each). Germline CDR1 and CDR2: LNHNV and YYDKDF (reference sequence). The V end lost 0 bases, the J end lost 6 bases, and 12 bases lay between the germline ends. This CDR3 comprises 14 residues. As DNA, the CDR3 is TGTGCCACCAGCAGAGATCGGGGGCTAGTCGAGCAGTACTTC. Translating gives CATSRDRGLVEQYF. Using reference TRBV15 and TRBJ2-7 for the parts outside the CDR3, the full variable domain is DAMVIQNPRYQVTQFGKPVTLSCSQTLNHNVMYWYQQKSSQAPKLLFHYYDKDFNNEADTPDNFQSRRPNTSFCFLDIRSPGLGDTAMYLCATSRDRGLVEQYFGPGTRLTVT.